Shown below are 7 T cell receptor beta chains from a single sample sequenced in a study of CD8+ T cells in alopecia areata. The authors extracted RNA and reverse transcribed it into cDNA as the sequencing template. Using immunoSEQ multiplex PCR, the repertoire was profiled, and TCRdb retains in-frame clones only, with some absent. The sample records under 40,000 clones, approximately 58% being singletons. Sequenced material: NKG2D-high CD8+ T cells sorted from blood. These receptors were obtained from a human donor with alopecia areata.

The chain employs TRBV7-3 and TRBJ1-3, with a tentative D call TRBD1 (5 bases). The V gene's germline CDR1 is SGHTA and CDR2 FQGTGA. The V end lost 1 base, the J end lost 0 bases, and 10 bases lay between the germline ends. CDR3 length: 16 amino acids. The CDR3 region is CASSLRAQVSGNTIYF. Here the CDR3 DNA reads TGTGCCAGCAGCTTAAGGGCACAGGTCTCTGGAAACACCATATATTTT.

Written as DNA, the CDR3 is TGTGCCAGCAGCTTCGACAGAGGGAGGGCCCAGTACTTC. Encoded protein: CASSFDRGRAQYF. This chain uses TRBV11-2 with TRBJ2-5; 7 bases line up with TRBD2. The CDR3 loop spans 13 amino acids. The V gene's germline CDR1 is SGHAT and CDR2 FQNNGV. V was pared by 3 bases and J by 9 bases, with 7 bases of the junction left unmatched.

The rearrangement joins TRBV27 to TRBJ1-4; perhaps TRBD1 as D (6 bases). Trimming removed 5 bases from V and 7 bases from J, with 23 bases in between. This CDR3 is 17 amino acids long. In germline, CDR1 is MNHEY, CDR2 SMNVEV (reference sequence). CDR3 coding DNA: TGTGCCAGCAGTGTGGGGGGGGCGCGAAGGATTGGTGAAAAACTGTTTTTT. It is translated as CASSVGGARRIGEKLFF. The entire variable domain, with the rest obtained from reference TRBV27 and TRBJ1-4, is as follows: EAQVTQNPRYLITVTGKKLTVTCSQNMNHEYMSWYRQDPGLGLRQIYYSMNVEVTDKGDVPEGYKVSRKEKRNFPLILESPSPNQTSLYFCASSVGGARRIGEKLFFGSGTQLSVL.

The V gene is TRBV14, the J gene TRBJ2-7, with TRBD1 matching over 8 bases. Per the germline V gene, CDR1 is SGHDN and CDR2 is FVKESK. The CDR3 has 17 residues. V lost 4 bases and J lost 0; bases outside the gene matches: 11. For the CDR3, the DNA is TGTGCCAGCAGCCTCAGGGGGCAGGGAGCGTTCTCCTACGAGCAGTACTTC. It translates to CASSLRGQGAFSYEQYF.

This clone was counted between two and nine times. The chain combines TRBV7-3 with TRBJ2-2, with 9 bases fitting TRBD2. V was pared by 5 bases and J by 5 bases, with 15 bases of the junction left unmatched. The CDR3 totals 18 residues. Per the germline V gene, CDR1 is SGHTA and CDR2 is FQGTGA. This CDR3 is CASSPTLVAGVGTGELFF. The CDR3 DNA is TGTGCCAGCAGCCCTACCCTGGTAGCGGGAGTAGGTACCGGGGAGCTGTTTTTT.

This clone has a handful of counts. V and J are TRBV2 and TRBJ2-5, with 9 bases lining up with TRBD1. V was pared by 3 bases and J by 5 bases, with 7 bases of the junction left unmatched. The CDR3 loop spans 15 amino acids. Looked up from germline, CDR1 is SNHLY and CDR2 is FYNNEI. For the CDR3, the DNA is TGTGCCAGCAGTGACGATCGACAGGGGGATGAGACCCAGTACTTC. Residues: CASSDDRQGDETQYF.

The rearrangement links TRBV28 to TRBJ2-5, with 11 bases identical to TRBD2. CDR3 length: 16 residues. V was clipped by 5 bases and J by 2 bases; unmatched bases: 7. Germline V CDR1 and CDR2: MDHEN, SYDVKM. The CDR3 bases are TGTGCCAGCAGTCCACCGGGACTAGCGGAACAAGAGACCCAGTACTTC. It specifies CASSPPGLAEQETQYF.